Presented here are 25 T cell receptor beta chains from one specimen sequenced in a study of cytomegalovirus exposure and HLA in healthy donors. Primers: 60 Vbeta forward and 13 Jbeta reverse. The repertoire was sequenced with immunoSEQ multiplex PCR; TCRdb's copy has only in-frame clones and lacks some. This table holds approximately 70,000 clones, 60% to 80% found once. Sequencing input: PBMCs. These receptors were collected from a woman aged 40 to 50 in good health and CMV-seropositive.

This chain connects TRBV4-1 to TRBJ1-3; no definite D call. Germline CDR1 reads MGHRA; CDR2 reads YSYEKL. The CDR3 sequence is 15 residues long. V lost 3 bases, J lost 0 bases, and 9 bases lay in between. The CDR3 DNA reads TGCGCCAGCAGCCAGATCCTAGGCTCTGGAAACACCATATATTTT. This codes for CASSQILGSGNTIYF.

About this clone itself: Given a much more abundant clone one base away, this may be a read error. This chain connects TRBV25-1 to TRBJ2-3; TRBD2 aligns across 15 bases. Trimming removed 4 bases from V and 4 bases from J; junction bases left unmatched: 0. CDR1 and CDR2 from the germline V gene are MGHDK and SYGVNS. CDR3 length: 15 amino acids. CDR3 amino acids: CASSGTSGGADTQYF. The CDR3 DNA reads as TGTGCCAGCAGTGGGACTAGCGGGGGGGCAGATACGCAGTATTTT. The full variable domain, completed using reference TRBV25-1 and TRBJ2-3, is EADIYQTPRYLVIGTGKKITLECSQTMGHDKMYWYQQDPGMELHLIHYSYGVNSTEKGDLSSESTVSRIRTEHFPLTLESARPSHTSQYLCASSGTSGGADTQYFGPGTRLTVL.

The chain joins TRBV29-1 to TRBJ1-5; TRBD1 is a possible D gene (5 bases). The V and J ends lost 2 bases and 6 bases respectively, with 11 bases between them. This CDR3 is 13 amino acids long. Germline CDR1 SQVTM, CDR2 ANQGSEA. In DNA form, the CDR3 reads TGCAGCGTTGAATTCGGGGGAAGTCAGCCCCAGCATTTT. Its protein is CSVEFGGSQPQHF.

The genes are TRBV2 and TRBJ1-5; D may be TRBD1 (6 bases). The V gene's germline CDR1 is SNHLY and CDR2 FYNNEI. The CDR3 is 14 residues long. V was pared by 7 bases and J by 0 bases, with 10 bases between. This chain's CDR3 is CASTPDSSNQPQHF. The CDR3 bases are TGTGCCAGCACCCCGGACAGTAGCAATCAGCCCCAGCATTTT. The entire variable domain, with the rest obtained from reference TRBV2 and TRBJ1-5, is as follows: EPEVTQTPSHQVTQMGQEVILRCVPISNHLYFYWYRQILGQKVEFLVSFYNNEISEKSEIFDDQFSVERPDGSNFTLKIRSTKLEDSAMYFCASTPDSSNQPQHFGDGTRLSIL.

The chain links TRBV10-3 to TRBJ1-2; D not resolved. The V end was cut by 6 bases, the J end by 4 bases, with 12 bases between. The germline V gene has CDR1 ENHRY and CDR2 SYGVKD. This CDR3 is built from 13 residues. The CDR3 loop is CAIRGSGSYGYTF. The CDR3 nucleotides read TGTGCCATCAGGGGAAGCGGTAGCTATGGCTACACCTTC.

The chain uses TRBV2 and TRBJ1-1; D gene ambiguous. V lost 4 bases and J lost 0, with 15 bases in between. The CDR3 totals 16 residues. Per the germline V gene, CDR1 is SNHLY and CDR2 is FYNNEI. This CDR3 is CASSGASPFMNTEAFF. The CDR3 DNA reads TGTGCCAGCAGTGGGGCGTCCCCGTTCATGAACACTGAAGCTTTCTTT.

The chain is built from TRBV6-1 and TRBJ1-5; D ambiguous. Deletions cut 4 bases from V and 4 bases from J, with 11 bases between. The CDR3 spans 14 residues. In germline, CDR1 is MNHNS, CDR2 SASEGT. The CDR3 here is CASSALRGNQPQHF. DNA of the CDR3: TGTGCCAGCAGTGCTTTACGAGGAAATCAGCCCCAGCATTTT.

This clone was counted a few times. The chain is built from TRBV4-1 and TRBJ1-1, with D possibly TRBD1 on 5 matching bases. The CDR3 sequence is 14 residues long. Germline V gives CDR1 MGHRA, CDR2 YSYEKL. V lost 4 bases and J 1 base, leaving 10 bases between the germline ends. CDR3 bases: TGCGCCAGCAGCCTGGGGCCGACGAACACTGAAGCTTTCTTT. Protein: CASSLGPTNTEAFF.

This sequence joins TRBV9 and TRBJ1-1; no clear D. V lost 5 bases to trimming and J lost 0 bases, with 11 bases between them. This CDR3 region has 14 residues. Germline CDR1 SGDLS, CDR2 YYNGEE. The CDR3 spells CASSETAMNTEAFF. In DNA, the CDR3 is TGTGCCAGCAGTGAAACAGCTATGAACACTGAAGCTTTCTTT.

This chain joins TRBV29-1 and TRBJ2-5; 13 bases match TRBD2. V lost 6 bases and J lost 4; bases outside the gene matches: 11. Germline CDR1 and CDR2: SQVTM and ANQGSEA. The CDR3 length is 16 residues. In nucleotides, the CDR3 is TGCAGCGTGATACTGACTAGCGGGGGGAGGGGAGAGACCCAGTACTTC. Translation gives CSVILTSGGRGETQYF.

V usage is TRBV6-1 and J usage is TRBJ1-5; D gene ambiguous. Germline V gene sequence: CDR1 MNHNS, CDR2 SASEGT. The V end lost 2 bases, the J end lost 3 bases, and 8 bases lay between the germline ends. This CDR3 is built from 14 residues. The CDR3 bases are TGTGCCAGCAGTGAACTGGAGGCCAATCAGCCCCAGCATTTT. Translating it yields CASSELEANQPQHF.

The genes are TRBV20-1 and TRBJ2-3, with no clear D. CDR1 is DFQATT, CDR2 SNEGSKA, per germline (reference sequence). This CDR3 is 11 amino acids long. V was clipped by 3 bases and J by 4 bases, with 5 bases between them. CDR3 nucleotides: TGCAGTGCTAGTGGGCCAGATACGCAGTATTTT. Its translation: CSASGPDTQYF.

The chain couples TRBV4-1 to TRBJ2-5; perhaps TRBD1 as D (5 bases). Germline CDR1 and CDR2: MGHRA and YSYEKL. The CDR3 spans 17 residues. The V and J ends lost 1 base and 2 bases respectively, with 17 bases between them. CDR3 amino acids: CASSQAAGANLQETQYF. In nucleotides, the CDR3 is TGCGCCAGCAGCCAAGCTGCTGGGGCGAACCTTCAAGAGACCCAGTACTTC.

This sequence joins TRBV7-8 and TRBJ1-4, with D possibly matching TRBD1 (5 bases). Looked up from germline, CDR1 is SGHVS and CDR2 is FQNEAQ. V gave up 0 bases and J gave up 6 bases, with 26 bases separating them. The CDR3 length is 20 residues. CDR3 in DNA: TGTGCCAGCAGCTTAGCGAGCAGGGTCCTTTCCTCAACCCAATATGAAAAACTGTTTTTT. It specifies CASSLASRVLSSTQYEKLFF.

CDR3 nucleotides: TGTGCCAGCAGTGAAGGGGTCGGTTACGGGGAGCAGACCCAGTACTTC. Its translation is CASSEGVGYGEQTQYF. The chain employs TRBV2 and TRBJ2-5, with D tentatively TRBD2 (5 bases). V lost 1 base and J 6 bases, leaving 18 bases between the germline ends. The CDR3 loop spans 16 amino acids. From germline, CDR1 is SNHLY and CDR2 FYNNEI.

This chain links TRBV6-5 with TRBJ2-2; 10 positions match TRBD2. The CDR3 consists of 15 residues. With 6 bases clipped from V and 6 bases from J, the junction kept 7 bases outside the gene matches. CDR1 and CDR2 from the germline V gene are MNHEY and SVGAGI. CDR3: CASRRSGGEAGELFF. CDR3 nucleotides: TGTGCCAGCAGACGGAGCGGGGGGGAGGCCGGGGAGCTGTTTTTT.

The chain joins TRBV13 to TRBJ1-6; TRBD1 matches at 7 bases. Germline values: CDR1 PRHDT, CDR2 FYEKMQ (reference sequence). The CDR3 contains 21 residues. Trimming cost V 1 base and J 2 bases; bases outside gene matches: 17. The CDR3, as DNA: TGTGCCAGCAGCTTAGTAAGACCGACAGGGTTTAACTCGCCCTATAATTCACCCCTCCACTTT. Amino acid sequence: CASSLVRPTGFNSPYNSPLHF.

The CDR3, as DNA: TGCAGCGTTGAGGGGACAGGGGGGTACACTGAAGCTTTCTTT. Its translation is CSVEGTGGYTEAFF. The chain carries TRBV29-1 and TRBJ1-1; TRBD1 matches 11 bases. With 3 bases clipped from V and 3 bases from J, the junction kept 3 bases outside the gene matches. CDR1 SQVTM and CDR2 ANQGSEA come from the germline V gene. This CDR3 is 14 amino acids long.

J is TRBJ2-3 and V is TRBV1; the table's D call of TRBD2 was not tested on the DNA. TRBV1 is given as a pseudogene. CDR3 length: 17 amino acids. CDR3 DNA sequence: TGCACCAGCAGCCAAGATCCAGCGGGGGTTGGCACAGATACGCAGTATTTT. Its protein is CTSSQDPAGVGTDTQYF.

This chain links TRBV5-8 with TRBJ1-1; D is undetermined. Germline V gives CDR1 SGHTS, CDR2 YDEGEE. V lost 0 bases, J lost 1 base, and 19 bases lay in between. This CDR3 is built from 18 residues. The CDR3 loop reads CASSLVQVPAHSNTEAFF. DNA of the CDR3: TGTGCCAGCAGCTTGGTGCAGGTCCCGGCCCACTCGAACACTGAAGCTTTCTTT.

The chain is built from TRBV29-1 and TRBJ1-1, with D tentatively TRBD1 (5 bases). Germline CDR1 is SQVTM and CDR2 is ANQGSEA. V gave up 7 bases and J gave up 1 base, with 10 bases separating them. The CDR3 totals 12 residues. CDR3 region: CSAGQSNTEAFF. CDR3 nucleotide sequence: TGCAGCGCAGGACAATCGAACACTGAAGCTTTCTTT.

Details on this clone: The junction departs from the called germline gene at one end, perhaps through a read error. V usage is TRBV19 and J usage is TRBJ2-7; no reliable D call. The CDR3 is made up of 12 amino acids. Germline V gene sequence: CDR1 LNHDA, CDR2 SQIVND (reference sequence). The CDR3 coding sequence is TGTGCCAGTAGTGTAGACAACTACGAGCAGTACTTC. This encodes CASSVDNYEQYF.

The chain carries TRBV30 and TRBJ2-3; tentative D call: TRBD2 (7 bases). Trimming removed 5 bases at V and 6 bases at J, with 18 bases between. Germline CDR1 and CDR2: GTSNPN and SVGIG (reference sequence). This CDR3 spans 14 amino acids. The DNA of the CDR3 is TGTGCCTGGGCCGGGGGGTCTCAGGGGGATACGCAGTATTTT. It yields the protein CAWAGGSQGDTQYF.

V usage is TRBV2 and J usage is TRBJ1-3; perhaps TRBD1 as D (5 bases). Trimming shortened V by 9 bases and J by 0 bases, and 15 bases separated the two germline ends. The CDR3 has 15 residues. Germline loops: CDR1 SNHLY, CDR2 FYNNEI. CDR3 sequence reads: CARQVQESSGNTIYF. The CDR3 DNA follows: TGTGCCAGGCAAGTACAGGAAAGCTCTGGAAACACCATATATTTT.

This clone qualifies as medium-sized. This chain connects TRBV5-1 to TRBJ1-2, with 8 bases aligning to TRBD1. Germline CDR1 is SGHRS and CDR2 is YFSETQ. The trim removed 4 bases at V and 5 bases at J, leaving 7 bases unmatched. The CDR3 length is 14 residues. CDR3 DNA: TGCGCCAGCAGCCCCGGACAGGGCGGATATGGCTACACCTTC. Amino acids: CASSPGQGGYGYTF.